What follows are 21 T cell receptor beta chains derived from one specimen sequenced in a study of CD8+ T cells in alopecia areata. Extraction and reverse transcription of RNA yielded cDNA as the sequencing template. The method was immunoSEQ multiplex PCR; TCRdb's version includes in-frame clones alone and lacks a portion of them. The sample lists about 150,000 clones, roughly 44% occurring once. The specimen was CD4+ T cells sorted from blood. Every receptor here comes from a human donor with alopecia areata.

This clone came up once. The chain has TRBV7-3 and TRBJ2-5, with 8 bases fitting TRBD1. J was trimmed by 4 bases and V by 2 bases; bases with no gene match: 6. The V gene's germline CDR1 is SGHTA and CDR2 FQGTGA. This CDR3 region has 15 residues. The CDR3 protein is CASSLQGALGETQYF. The CDR3 nucleotides are TGTGCCAGCAGCTTACAGGGGGCCCTGGGAGAGACCCAGTACTTC.

This clone was observed a few times. The chain joins TRBV29-1 to TRBJ2-1, with 11 bases lining up with TRBD2. The germline V gene has CDR1 SQVTM and CDR2 ANQGSEA. This CDR3 contains 14 residues. V was pared by 3 bases and J by 8 bases, with 6 bases of the junction left unmatched. CDR3 nucleotide sequence: TGCAGCGTTGATCCACTAGCGGGAGTGGATGAGCAGTTCTTC. Its translation is CSVDPLAGVDEQFF.

The rearrangement links TRBV6-5 to TRBJ2-7; 8 positions match TRBD1. This CDR3 spans 13 amino acids. Per the germline V gene, CDR1 is MNHEY and CDR2 is SVGAGI. Trimming took 5 bases from V and 9 from J; bases not matched to a gene: 9. The CDR3 reads CASSNGNRGSQYF. CDR3 DNA sequence: TGTGCCAGCAGTAACGGCAACAGGGGGTCGCAGTACTTC.

V usage is TRBV11-2 and J usage is TRBJ2-7; 7 bases are shared with TRBD1. This CDR3 is 13 amino acids long. Losses at the gene ends were 5 bases for V and 4 bases for J; bases not matched to a gene: 5. Germline V CDR1 and CDR2: SGHAT, FQNNGV. The CDR3 nucleotides read TGTGCCAGCAGCCGCGTACAGGGGTACGAGCAGTACTTC. Translating it yields CASSRVQGYEQYF.

This clone has only a few counts. The rearrangement joins TRBV14 to TRBJ1-1, with unresolved D. The length of the CDR3 is 14 residues. Trimming removed 0 bases at V and 1 base at J, with 6 bases between. Looked up from germline, CDR1 is SGHDN and CDR2 is FVKESK. In DNA, the CDR3 is TGTGCCAGCAGCCAAGAAACATGGAACACTGAAGCTTTCTTT. Translated, it gives CASSQETWNTEAFF.

This clone was seen a handful of times. The chain links TRBV13 to TRBJ2-7; 9 bases align to TRBD1. This CDR3 comprises 15 residues. Germline V lookup: CDR1 PRHDT, CDR2 FYEKMQ (reference sequence). Germline trimming cut 2 bases from V and 5 bases from J; bases unmatched to any gene: 7. CDR3 sequence: CASSLSRQGVNEQYF. The DNA for the CDR3 is TGTGCCAGCAGCTTAAGCCGACAGGGGGTCAACGAGCAGTACTTC. Full variable domain (outside the CDR3, taken from reference TRBV13 and TRBJ2-7): AAGVIQSPRHLIKEKRETATLKCYPIPRHDTVYWYQQGPGQDPQFLISFYEKMQSDKGSIPDRFSAQQFSDYHSELNMSSLELGDSALYFCASSLSRQGVNEQYFGPGTRLTVT.

V is TRBV19 and J is TRBJ1-2, with D possibly TRBD1 on 6 matching bases. Trimming took 10 bases from V and 4 from J, leaving 13 bases between them. The CDR3 loop spans 12 amino acids. CDR1 LNHDA and CDR2 SQIVND come from the germline V gene (reference sequence). As DNA, the CDR3 is TGTGCCATCAATGACAGGAGCTATGGCTACACCTTC. Translating gives CAINDRSYGYTF.

With regard to this clone: Other DNA sequences in this sample translate to the same CDR3. The rearrangement links TRBV28 to TRBJ1-2, with D unresolved. The CDR3 is 12 residues long. Per germline, CDR1 MDHEN and CDR2 SYDVKM. V lost 2 bases to trimming and J lost 5 bases, with 6 bases between them. The CDR3 coding sequence is TGTGCCAGCAGTTTAGACATTTATGGCTACACCTTC. It codes for CASSLDIYGYTF.

This clone was seen more than once but under ten times. This sequence joins TRBV27 and TRBJ2-2; possible D gene TRBD1, 6 bases. With 6 bases removed from V and 5 bases from J, the gap between germline ends came to 10 bases. Germline CDR1 reads MNHEY; CDR2 reads SMNVEV (reference sequence). The CDR3 is made up of 13 amino acids. The DNA for the CDR3 is TGTGCCAGCAGGGACAGTTGGACCGGGGAGCTGTTTTTT. Amino acids: CASRDSWTGELFF.

This clone turned up a few times. The rearrangement uses TRBV29-1 and TRBJ1-2, with 8 bases matching TRBD1. The CDR3 consists of 15 residues. Germline CDR1 and CDR2: SQVTM and ANQGSEA. V was pared by 0 bases and J by 4 bases, with 7 bases of the junction left unmatched. CDR3 amino acids: CSVEEVTGVSYGYTF. DNA for the CDR3: TGCAGCGTTGAAGAAGTGACAGGGGTTAGCTATGGCTACACCTTC.

The genes are TRBV9 and TRBJ2-5; D may correspond to TRBD1 or TRBD2 (6 bases each). Germline-derived CDR1 and CDR2 are SGDLS and YYNGEE. Trimming removed 0 bases at V and 5 bases at J, with 23 bases between. This CDR3 has 18 amino acids. The chain's CDR3 is CASSVVGLGGPVTETQYF. The CDR3 DNA is TGTGCCAGCAGCGTAGTAGGCCTGGGGGGCCCAGTAACGGAGACCCAGTACTTC.

This clone showed up just once. The chain uses TRBV29-1 and TRBJ2-3, with TRBD2 identical over 11 bases. Per the germline V gene, CDR1 is SQVTM and CDR2 is ANQGSEA. This CDR3 is built from 14 residues. Trimming took 7 bases from V and 2 from J; bases not matched to a gene: 5. The CDR3 region is CSAGTSGDTDTQYF. Here the CDR3 DNA reads TGCAGCGCCGGGACTAGCGGTGACACAGATACGCAGTATTTT.

This chain uses TRBV15 with TRBJ2-5, with unresolved D. V was cut by 0 bases and J by 6 bases, with 11 bases left in between. Germline-derived CDR1 and CDR2 are LNHNV and YYDKDF (reference sequence). The CDR3 spans 14 residues. The CDR3 region is CATSRDRAVKTQYF. In nucleotides, the CDR3 is TGTGCCACCAGCAGAGATCGCGCTGTCAAGACCCAGTACTTC.

This clone appeared a few times. The chain uses TRBV6-1 and TRBJ2-7; tentatively, D is TRBD2 (6 bases). This CDR3 region has 14 residues. V was pared by 2 bases and J by 7 bases, with 15 bases between. Germline V gives CDR1 MNHNS, CDR2 SASEGT. The CDR3 loop is CASSESGFAGEQYF. DNA for the CDR3: TGTGCCAGCAGTGAATCTGGGTTCGCGGGGGAGCAGTACTTC.

The V gene is TRBV28, the J gene TRBJ1-5; D is possibly TRBD1 (6 bases). From germline, CDR1 is MDHEN and CDR2 SYDVKM. The CDR3 sequence is 12 residues long. V lost 8 bases, J lost 3 bases, and 8 bases lay in between. CDR3 amino acids: CASAGANQPQHF. The CDR3 bases are TGTGCCAGCGCGGGGGCCAATCAGCCCCAGCATTTT.

The CDR3 here is CASSRSPSGGSYEQYF. For the CDR3, the DNA is TGCGCCAGCAGCCGCTCTCCCTCCGGGGGCTCCTACGAGCAGTACTTC. This chain joins TRBV4-1 and TRBJ2-7; the D gene is possibly TRBD2 (6 bases). V was shortened by 4 bases and J by 0 bases, with 16 bases between the two germline ends. The CDR3 consists of 16 residues. The germline gives CDR1 MGHRA, CDR2 YSYEKL.

The gene calls are TRBV2 and TRBJ2-1; no clear D. Per the germline V gene, CDR1 is SNHLY and CDR2 is FYNNEI. Trimming stripped 6 bases from V and 8 bases from J, with 8 bases between. The CDR3 runs to 11 residues. CDR3 region: CASSTEYEQFF. The CDR3 nucleotides are TGTGCCAGCAGCACGGAGTATGAGCAGTTCTTC.

V gene TRBV7-6 combines with J gene TRBJ2-7, with 13 bases lining up with TRBD2. V shed 5 bases and J 1 base; nucleotides not matched to a gene: 5. CDR1 is SGHVS, CDR2 FNYEAQ, per germline. The CDR3 extends over 16 amino acids. CDR3 sequence (DNA): TGTGCCAGCAGCCTAAGGACTAGCGGGAGTTCCTACGAGCAGTACTTC. As protein: CASSLRTSGSSYEQYF.

This rearrangement joins TRBV18 to TRBJ2-5; 7 bases agree with TRBD1. V lost 3 bases to trimming and J lost 5 bases; unmatched junction nucleotides: 3. Germline loops: CDR1 KGHSH, CDR2 LQKENI. This CDR3 has 13 amino acids. The CDR3 DNA is TGTGCCAGCTCACCGACAGGGTCGGAGACCCAGTACTTC. This gives the protein CASSPTGSETQYF.

This clone occurred once. The CDR3 sequence: CASSLGSEAFF. In DNA form, the CDR3 reads TGTGCCAGCAGCTTGGGGTCTGAAGCTTTCTTT. The genes are TRBV5-6 and TRBJ1-1; D is unresolved. The V end lost 0 bases, the J end lost 6 bases, and 3 bases lay between the germline ends. Germline CDR1 and CDR2: SGHDT and YYEEEE. This CDR3 comprises 11 residues.

In this sample, this clone turned up once. The genes are TRBV9 and TRBJ2-5; TRBD2 might be the D (6 bases). The CDR3 contains 13 residues. V was cut by 4 bases and J by 5 bases, with 12 bases left in between. CDR1 and CDR2 from the germline V gene are SGDLS and YYNGEE. The DNA for the CDR3 is TGTGCCAGCAGCCCAGCTAGCGAGGAGACCCAGTACTTC. Amino acids: CASSPASEETQYF.